Presented here are 24 T cell receptor beta chains from one specimen sequenced in a study of blood T cell repertoires in COVID-19. Repertoires were generated with immunoSEQ multiplex PCR, while TCRdb's copy carries only in-frame clones and drops some. The sample lists about 220,000 clones, more than 85% occurring once. The sample consisted of peripheral blood. These receptors originate from a man aged 40-49 years with acute or convalescent COVID-19.

The chain has TRBV4-1 and TRBJ1-4; D perhaps matches TRBD1 (5 bases). V shed 1 base and J shed 7 bases, with 16 bases lying between them. Looked up from germline, CDR1 is MGHRA and CDR2 is YSYEKL. This CDR3 has 16 amino acids. CDR3 sequence: CASSQAPTGGIEKLFF. The CDR3 nucleotides read TGCGCCAGCAGCCAAGCCCCGACGGGGGGGATTGAAAAACTGTTTTTT.

This clone was recorded once. The CDR3 is CASSLMQGNGYTF. In DNA, the CDR3 is TGTGCCAGCAGCTTAATGCAGGGAAATGGCTACACCTTC. This chain links TRBV5-6 with TRBJ1-2, with D possibly matching TRBD1 (5 bases). CDR1 and CDR2 from the germline V gene are SGHDT and YYEEEE. V lost 2 bases to trimming and J lost 6 bases, with 11 bases between them. The CDR3 extends over 13 amino acids.

This rearrangement joins TRBV19 to TRBJ2-1, with D possibly being TRBD1 (5 bases). Trimming stripped 5 bases from V and 5 bases from J, with 16 bases between. The CDR3 is 15 amino acids. Per the germline V gene, CDR1 is LNHDA and CDR2 is SQIVND (reference sequence). Here the CDR3 reads CASSLWTPDDNEQFF. Written as DNA, the CDR3 is TGTGCCAGTAGTCTCTGGACACCGGACGACAATGAGCAGTTCTTC.

The CDR3 loop is CASSSSSGSSYEQYF. The CDR3 DNA reads TGTGCCAGCAGCTCCTCAAGTGGGAGCTCCTACGAGCAGTACTTC. The chain is built from TRBV7-9 and TRBJ2-7; weak D call: TRBD2 (5 bases). Germline CDR1 and CDR2: SEHNR and FQNEAQ (reference sequence). This CDR3 region has 15 residues. V was trimmed by 4 bases and J by 0 bases, leaving 13 bases between them.

As for this clone: The identical CDR3 is also encoded by other nucleotide sequences in the sample. The chain is built from TRBV28 and TRBJ1-2; 8 bases are shared with TRBD1. CDR3 length: 14 amino acids. Losses at the gene ends were 2 bases for V and 5 bases for J; bases not matched to a gene: 4. In germline, CDR1 is MDHEN, CDR2 SYDVKM. The CDR3 here is CASSLPGQGYGYTF. DNA of the CDR3: TGTGCCAGCAGTTTACCAGGACAGGGTTATGGCTACACCTTC.

The chain links TRBV4-1 to TRBJ2-5; 8 positions match TRBD2. The CDR3 extends over 15 amino acids. CDR1 and CDR2 from the germline V gene are MGHRA and YSYEKL. V lost 4 bases and J lost 3; bases outside the gene matches: 7. The CDR3 spells CASSPLAAGEETQYF. DNA for the CDR3: TGCGCCAGCAGCCCCTTGGCAGCGGGAGAAGAGACCCAGTACTTC.

V and J are TRBV10-3 and TRBJ2-5; 11 bases align to TRBD1. The ends lost 2 bases at V and 0 bases at J; junction bases unmatched: 17. The CDR3 covers 21 residues. Germline CDR1 is ENHRY and CDR2 is SYGVKD. The CDR3 protein is CAISEPSKIAGQGDYQETQYF. For the CDR3, the DNA is TGTGCCATCAGTGAGCCGTCCAAAATAGCGGGACAGGGGGACTACCAAGAGACCCAGTACTTC.

This clone was observed a handful of times. The rearrangement links TRBV6-2 or TRBV6-3 to TRBJ2-2; the match to TRBD2 covers 8 bases. J was trimmed by 0 bases and V by 3 bases; bases with no gene match: 6. CDR1 and CDR2 from the germline V gene are MNHEY and SVGEGT. CDR3 size: 17 residues. The CDR3 loop reads CASSYYRGGANTGELFF. The DNA for the CDR3 is TGTGCCAGCAGTTATTATCGGGGGGGTGCGAACACCGGGGAGCTGTTTTTT.

The chain has TRBV5-4 and TRBJ2-3, with 11 bases matching TRBD2. Germline trimming cut 3 bases from V and 4 bases from J; bases unmatched to any gene: 4. This CDR3 has 15 residues. Per the germline V gene, CDR1 is SGHNT and CDR2 is YYREEE (reference sequence). CDR3 DNA sequence: TGTGCCAGCAGCTCGACTAGCGGGAACGCAGATACGCAGTATTTT. It yields the protein CASSSTSGNADTQYF.

The chain recombines TRBV4-3 with TRBJ2-7; the match to TRBD2 covers 7 bases. This CDR3 has 15 residues. J lost 5 bases, V lost 0 bases, and 7 bases had no gene match. Looked up from germline, CDR1 is LGHNA and CDR2 is YSLEER. CDR3 nucleotide sequence: TGCGCCAGCAGCCAAGATGGAGCGGGGTGGGACGAGCAGTACTTC. Protein product: CASSQDGAGWDEQYF.

CDR3 in amino acids: CASSVAVIGGRNTEAFF. The CDR3 nucleotides read TGTGCCAGCAGCGTAGCCGTGATAGGGGGCAGGAACACTGAAGCTTTCTTT. The gene calls are TRBV9 and TRBJ1-1, with TRBD1 matching over 7 bases. The CDR3 spans 17 residues. The germline CDR1 and CDR2 sequences are SGDLS and YYNGEE. V shed 0 bases and J 1 base; nucleotides not matched to a gene: 9.

The chain links TRBV7-2 to TRBJ2-3, with 7 nucleotides matching TRBD1. The germline CDR1 and CDR2 sequences are SGHTA and FQGNSA. This CDR3 spans 14 amino acids. The V gene end was trimmed by 5 bases and the J gene end by 4 bases; junction bases not matched to a gene: 6. The CDR3 is CASSTLGQSDTQYF. The CDR3 nucleotides read TGTGCCAGCAGCACCTTGGGACAGTCAGATACGCAGTATTTT.

This clone is a singleton in its sample. J is TRBJ1-1 and V is TRBV2; D unclear. Germline V gene sequence: CDR1 SNHLY, CDR2 FYNNEI. The CDR3 consists of 15 residues. V was trimmed by 3 bases and J by 0 bases, leaving 11 bases between them. CDR3: CASSEERRMNTEAFF. The CDR3 bases are TGTGCCAGCAGTGAGGAGCGGAGGATGAACACTGAAGCTTTCTTT.

The gene calls are TRBV5-1 and TRBJ1-3, with D uncertain. CDR3 size: 18 residues. V lost 2 bases to trimming and J lost 0 bases, with 18 bases between them. Germline CDR1 SGHRS, CDR2 YFSETQ. The CDR3 loop is CASSLLPQTLSSGNTIYF. The CDR3 DNA follows: TGCGCCAGCAGCTTACTTCCTCAGACACTGAGCTCTGGAAACACCATATATTTT.

The CDR3 sequence: CASSRRQDGTEAFF. In nucleotides, the CDR3 is TGTGCCAGCAGCCGCCGACAGGATGGGACTGAAGCTTTCTTT. The chain uses TRBV6-5 and TRBJ1-1, with D tentatively TRBD1 (6 bases). CDR1 is MNHEY, CDR2 SVGAGI, per germline. The CDR3 length is 14 residues. V dropped 6 bases and J dropped 5 bases, with 16 bases sitting between them.

The genes are TRBV19 and TRBJ1-5; TRBD1 agrees at 11 bases. After removal of 7 bases from V and 7 bases from J, the junction contained 9 bases not matched to a gene. The CDR3 is made up of 15 amino acids. CDR1 is LNHDA and CDR2 is SQIVND in the germline V gene (reference sequence). This CDR3 reads CASIRTGGARQPQHF. CDR3 in DNA: TGTGCCAGTATAAGGACAGGGGGCGCGAGGCAGCCCCAGCATTTT.

J is TRBJ1-2 and V is TRBV29-1; D call uncertain. The CDR3 has 11 amino acids. Deletions cut 7 bases from V and 6 bases from J, with 12 bases between. Looked up from germline, CDR1 is SQVTM and CDR2 is ANQGSEA. The CDR3 sequence is CSALGADGYTF. In DNA, the CDR3 is TGCAGCGCCTTGGGAGCGGATGGCTACACCTTC.

This chain links TRBV24-1 with TRBJ2-2, with TRBD1 identical over 9 bases. Per the germline V gene, CDR1 is KGHDR and CDR2 is SFDVKD. This CDR3 is 16 amino acids long. The V gene end was trimmed by 12 bases and the J gene end by 3 bases; junction bases not matched to a gene: 13. CDR3 region: CAAITRDRADTGELFF. The CDR3 region has the DNA TGTGCCGCAATAACAAGGGACAGGGCCGACACCGGGGAGCTGTTTTTT.

This chain connects TRBV3-1 (or the pseudogene TRBV3-2) to TRBJ1-3; possible D gene TRBD1, 6 bases. Per germline, CDR1 LGHDT and CDR2 YNNKEL (reference sequence). Trimming took off 5 bases at V and 0 bases at J, with 11 bases between the two ends. CDR3 length equals 15 residues. CDR3 nucleotides: TGTGCCAGCAGCGGAGGACAGCCCTCTGGAAACACCATATATTTT. Translating it yields CASSGGQPSGNTIYF.

The chain links TRBV12-3 or TRBV12-4 to TRBJ1-4; no clear D. Trimming cost V 2 bases and J 8 bases, with 3 bases left between them. The CDR3 runs to 11 residues. The CDR3 is CASSLQEKLFF. CDR3 in DNA: TGTGCCAGCAGTTTACAGGAAAAACTGTTTTTT.

The chain uses TRBV11-2 and TRBJ2-5, with 13 positions matching TRBD2. This CDR3 region has 18 residues. Germline CDR1 is SGHAT and CDR2 is FQNNGV. V dropped 1 base and J dropped 1; count of bases not matched to a gene: 6. CDR3 loop: CASSLVVTSGGPQETQYF. CDR3 DNA sequence: TGTGCCAGCAGCTTAGTAGTGACTAGCGGGGGGCCCCAAGAGACCCAGTACTTC.

The rearrangement joins TRBV27 to TRBJ2-7; D may be TRBD1 (5 bases). Trimming shortened V by 1 base and J by 3 bases, and 13 bases separated the two germline ends. This CDR3 has 15 residues. Germline CDR1 reads MNHEY; CDR2 reads SMNVEV (reference sequence). CDR3 in DNA: TGTGCCAGCAGTTTATTCCCAGGGCCCGTCTACGAGCAGTACTTC. Its protein is CASSLFPGPVYEQYF.

The J gene is TRBJ2-3, the V gene TRBV2, with D maybe TRBD2 (5 bases). The germline CDR1 and CDR2 sequences are SNHLY and FYNNEI. The ends were cut back, 8 bases at V and 2 bases at J, with 11 bases in the middle. The CDR3 length is 13 residues. DNA of the CDR3: TGTGCCAGCGAGAGCGGAGACACAGATACGCAGTATTTT. The encoded protein is CASESGDTDTQYF.

The genes are TRBV19 and TRBJ1-4; perhaps TRBD1 as D (6 bases). CDR1 LNHDA and CDR2 SQIVND come from the germline V gene (reference sequence). Trimming removed 6 bases from V and 4 bases from J, with 9 bases in between. The CDR3 totals 13 residues. Here the CDR3 DNA reads TGTGCCAGTAGCGGACAGTTTAATGAAAAACTGTTTTTT. Encoded protein: CASSGQFNEKLFF.